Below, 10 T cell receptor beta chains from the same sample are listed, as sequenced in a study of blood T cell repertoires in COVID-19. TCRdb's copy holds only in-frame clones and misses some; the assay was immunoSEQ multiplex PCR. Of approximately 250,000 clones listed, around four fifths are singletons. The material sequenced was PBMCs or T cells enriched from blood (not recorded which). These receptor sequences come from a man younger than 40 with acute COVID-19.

The CDR3 spells CATSGRQGPDTQYF. CDR3 in DNA: TGTGCCACCAGCGGAAGGCAGGGCCCAGATACGCAGTATTTT. The rearrangement links TRBV15 to TRBJ2-3, with D possibly being TRBD1 (5 bases). The CDR3 loop spans 14 amino acids. V was cut by 5 bases and J by 4 bases, with 13 bases left in between. The germline V gene encodes CDR1 LNHNV and CDR2 YYDKDF (reference sequence).

The CDR3 DNA is TGTGCCAGCAGCTTACAACTAGCGTTGCGAGAGACCCAGTACTTC. Its protein is CASSLQLALRETQYF. The J gene is TRBJ2-5, the V gene TRBV11-2, with 7 bases lining up with TRBD2. Per germline, CDR1 SGHAT and CDR2 FQNNGV. With V trimmed by 2 bases and J by 4 bases, 7 bases remained unmatched. CDR3 length: 15 amino acids.

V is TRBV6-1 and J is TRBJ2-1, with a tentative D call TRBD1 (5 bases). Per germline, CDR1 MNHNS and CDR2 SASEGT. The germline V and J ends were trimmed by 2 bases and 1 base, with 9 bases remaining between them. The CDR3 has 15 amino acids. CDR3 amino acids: CASSESPGSYNEQFF. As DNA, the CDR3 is TGTGCCAGCAGTGAATCCCCAGGGTCCTACAATGAGCAGTTCTTC.

The CDR3: CASSSRVQPQHF. CDR3 in DNA: TGTGCCAGCAGCTCCAGGGTTCAGCCCCAGCATTTT. V is TRBV5-8 and J is TRBJ1-5, with TRBD1 as a possible D gene (5 bases). This CDR3 spans 12 amino acids. CDR1 SGHTS and CDR2 YDEGEE come from the germline V gene. V was cut by 3 bases and J by 6 bases, with 7 bases left in between.

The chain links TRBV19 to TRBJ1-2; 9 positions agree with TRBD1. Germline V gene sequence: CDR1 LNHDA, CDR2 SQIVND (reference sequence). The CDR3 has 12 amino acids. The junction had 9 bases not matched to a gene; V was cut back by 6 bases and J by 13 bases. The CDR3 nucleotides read TGTGCCAGTAGCCCAGGGGACAGGGAGTTCACCTTC. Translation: CASSPGDREFTF. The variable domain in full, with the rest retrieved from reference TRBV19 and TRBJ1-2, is DGGITQSPKYLFRKEGQNVTLSCEQNLNHDAMYWYRQDPGQGLRLIYYSQIVNDFQKGDIAEGYSVSREKKESFPLTVTSAQKNPTAFYLCASSPGDREFTFGSGTRLTVV.

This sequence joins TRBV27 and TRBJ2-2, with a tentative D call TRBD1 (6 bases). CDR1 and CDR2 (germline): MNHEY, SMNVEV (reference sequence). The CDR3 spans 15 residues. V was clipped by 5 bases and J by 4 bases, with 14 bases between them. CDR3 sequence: CASSADRILTGELFF. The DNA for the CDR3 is TGTGCCAGCAGTGCGGACAGAATACTCACCGGGGAGCTGTTTTTT.

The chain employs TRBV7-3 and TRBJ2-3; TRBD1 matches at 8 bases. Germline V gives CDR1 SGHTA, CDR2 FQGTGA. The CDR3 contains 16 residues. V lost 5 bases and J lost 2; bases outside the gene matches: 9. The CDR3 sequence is CASSEQGGIPTDTQYF. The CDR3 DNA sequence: TGTGCCAGCAGCGAACAGGGGGGAATCCCCACAGATACGCAGTATTTT.

CDR3 residues: CASTEGLAGYNEQFF. Here the CDR3 DNA reads TGTGCCAGCACCGAAGGTCTAGCGGGATACAATGAGCAGTTCTTC. The chain employs TRBV6-5 and TRBJ2-1; 9 nucleotides match TRBD2. CDR1 and CDR2 from the germline V gene are MNHEY and SVGAGI. The CDR3 contains 15 residues. After removal of 7 bases from V and 4 bases from J, the junction contained 8 bases not matched to a gene.

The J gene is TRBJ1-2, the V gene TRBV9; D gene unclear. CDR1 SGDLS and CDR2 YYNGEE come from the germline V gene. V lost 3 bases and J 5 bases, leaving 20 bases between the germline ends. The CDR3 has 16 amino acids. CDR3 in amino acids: CASSAEPPTAAYGYTF. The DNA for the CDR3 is TGTGCCAGCAGCGCTGAGCCCCCGACTGCTGCTTATGGCTACACCTTC.

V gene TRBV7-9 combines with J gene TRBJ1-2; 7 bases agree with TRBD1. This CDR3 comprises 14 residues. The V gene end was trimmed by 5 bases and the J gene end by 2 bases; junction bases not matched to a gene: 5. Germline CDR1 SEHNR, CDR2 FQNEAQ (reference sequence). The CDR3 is CASSPGQPNYGYTF. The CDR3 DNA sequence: TGTGCCAGCAGCCCGGGACAGCCAAACTATGGCTACACCTTC.